A selection of T cell receptor beta chains follows, all from one sample in a study of blood T cell repertoires in COVID-19. Repertoires were generated with immunoSEQ multiplex PCR, while TCRdb's copy carries only in-frame clones and drops some. In the table there are about 180,000 clones, 82% of which are singletons. Sequenced material: peripheral blood. These receptor sequences come from a woman in her seventies with acute or convalescent COVID-19. The CDR3 runs from the conserved cysteine through the conserved F or W. D genes are given only for firm matches. A row's size may be missing; if present it is once, few, many or a size class.

TRBD1	TRBV5-1	.	TRBJ1-1	CASSLVGGTGNTEAFF	TGCGCCAGCAGCTTGGTTGGAGGGACAGGAAACACTGAAGCTTTCTTT
.	TRBV6-5	.	TRBJ2-7	CASSYSGDHEQYF	TGTGCCAGCAGTTACTCTGGAGACCACGAGCAGTACTTC
TRBD2	TRBV7-2	.	TRBJ2-1	CASSLEAGEAYEQFF	TGTGCCAGCAGCTTAGAGGCGGGAGAGGCCTATGAGCAGTTCTTC
.	TRBV6-5	.	TRBJ1-2	CASSSSTGLGYGYTF	TGTGCCAGCAGTTCCTCGACGGGACTGGGCTATGGCTACACCTTC
.	TRBV6-1	once	TRBJ2-7	CASSEGVGVEQYF	TGTGCCAGCAGTGAAGGTGTAGGAGTCGAGCAGTACTTC
.	TRBV6-1	.	TRBJ1-5	CASSGPGALYGNQPQHF	TGTGCCAGCAGTGGCCCAGGGGCTCTATACGGAAATCAGCCCCAGCATTTT
TRBD1	TRBV15	.	TRBJ1-2	CATSRDPGQGWNGYTF	TGTGCCACCAGCAGAGATCCGGGACAGGGTTGGAATGGCTACACCTTC
.	TRBV29-1	.	TRBJ2-5	CSAPTGETQYF	TGCAGCGCCCCAACGGGGGAGACCCAGTACTTC
.	TRBV28	.	TRBJ1-4	CASSPYEKLFF	TGTGCCAGCAGTCCGTATGAAAAACTGTTTTTT
.	TRBV7-8	.	TRBJ2-2	CASSIREAGELFF	TGTGCCAGCAGCATAAGGGAGGCCGGGGAGCTGTTTTTT
.	TRBV3-1/TRBV3-2	.	TRBJ1-3	CASRRGGSGNTIYF	TGTGCCAGCCGAAGGGGGGGCTCTGGAAACACCATATATTTT
TRBD1	TRBV13	.	TRBJ1-2	CASSQGGTNYGYTF	TGTGCCAGCAGCCAGGGGGGTACTAACTATGGCTACACCTTC
TRBD1	TRBV28	.	TRBJ1-6	CASSLYRPGGPLHF	TGTGCCAGCAGTTTATACCGCCCAGGGGGACCCCTCCACTTT
.	TRBV6-2/TRBV6-3	.	TRBJ1-6	CASSYSMQAPLHF	TGTGCCAGCAGTTACTCGATGCAGGCCCCCCTCCACTTT
.	TRBV11-2	.	TRBJ2-1	CASSLDDRRSSYNEQFF	TGTGCCAGCAGCTTAGATGACCGGAGGAGCTCCTACAATGAGCAGTTCTTC
.	TRBV15	.	TRBJ1-3	CATSRNGQGNTIYF	TGTGCCACCAGCAGAAATGGGCAGGGCAACACCATATATTTT
.	TRBV6-2/TRBV6-3	few	TRBJ1-5	CASSYSQGHSNQPQHF	TGTGCCAGCAGTTACTCGCAGGGGCATAGCAATCAGCCCCAGCATTTT
.	TRBV27	.	TRBJ1-6	CASSLEVHYNSPLHF	TGTGCCAGCAGTTTGGAGGTGCACTATAATTCACCCCTCCACTTT
TRBD1	TRBV3-1/TRBV3-2	.	TRBJ1-6	CASSTRDRNSPLHF	TGTGCCAGCAGCACCCGGGACAGAAATTCACCCCTCCACTTT
TRBD1	TRBV27	few	TRBJ1-5	CASSPRQGYQPQHF	TGTGCCAGCAGTCCCCGACAGGGCTATCAGCCCCAGCATTTT
TRBD1	TRBV28	once	TRBJ2-1	CASSLTGTGIYNEQFF	TGTGCCAGCAGCTTAACCGGGACAGGGATCTACAATGAGCAGTTCTTC
TRBD2	TRBV19	.	TRBJ2-1	CASRLTSGRDNEQFF	TGTGCCAGTAGACTCACTAGCGGGAGAGACAATGAGCAGTTCTTC
TRBD2	TRBV15	.	TRBJ2-5	CATSRVRTSGGLKETQYF	TGTGCCACCAGCAGAGTACGGACTAGCGGGGGTCTTAAAGAGACCCAGTACTTC
.	TRBV5-6	.	TRBJ1-5	CASSLRGANQPQHF	TGTGCCAGCAGCTTGCGGGGGGCGAATCAGCCCCAGCATTTT
TRBD1	TRBV28	.	TRBJ2-2	CASRKTGQGTGELFF	TGTGCCAGCAGGAAAACGGGACAGGGTACCGGGGAGCTGTTTTTT
TRBD2	TRBV9	.	TRBJ2-2	CASSVEASGSPGELFF	TGTGCCAGCAGCGTAGAGGCTAGCGGGAGCCCCGGGGAGCTGTTTTTT
TRBD2	TRBV10-3	.	TRBJ2-3	CAISENSGGAVDTQYF	TGTGCCATCAGTGAGAATAGCGGGGGGGCCGTTGATACGCAGTATTTT
TRBD1	TRBV6-1	.	TRBJ2-4	CASSGDRVGGKNIQYF	TGTGCCAGCAGTGGAGACAGGGTCGGCGGCAAAAACATTCAGTACTTC
.	TRBV16	.	TRBJ1-1	CASSQQPRQGAFF	TGTGCCAGCAGCCAACAGCCGCGCCAGGGGGCTTTCTTT
.	TRBV28	.	TRBJ1-5	CASSFFQGTQHF	TGTGCCAGCAGTTTTTTCCAGGGAACCCAGCATTTT
.	TRBV20-1	.	TRBJ1-2	CSAPDSYGYTF	TGCAGTGCGCCGGACAGCTATGGCTACACCTTC
TRBD1	TRBV29-1	.	TRBJ1-2	CSVSFDSSGTGIYTF	TGCAGCGTTTCCTTTGATTCGTCCGGGACAGGGATCTACACCTTC